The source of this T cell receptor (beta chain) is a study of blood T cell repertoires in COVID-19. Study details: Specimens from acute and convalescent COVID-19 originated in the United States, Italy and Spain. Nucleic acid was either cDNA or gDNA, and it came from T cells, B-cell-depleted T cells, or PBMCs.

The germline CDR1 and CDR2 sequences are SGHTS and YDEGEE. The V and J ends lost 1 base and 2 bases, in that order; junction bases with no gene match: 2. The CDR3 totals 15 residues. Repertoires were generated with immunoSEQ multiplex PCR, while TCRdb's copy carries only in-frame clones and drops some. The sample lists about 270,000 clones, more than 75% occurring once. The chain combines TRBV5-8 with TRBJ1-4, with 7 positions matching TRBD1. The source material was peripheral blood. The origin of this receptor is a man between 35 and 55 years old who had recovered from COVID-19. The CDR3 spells CASSLWGQTNEKLFF. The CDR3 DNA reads TGTGCCAGCAGCTTGTGGGGACAGACTAATGAAAAACTGTTTTTT.